This T cell receptor (beta chain) derives from a study of blood T cell repertoires in COVID-19 (dated by TCRdb to 2020 to 2021). As for the study more broadly: Samples from collaborators originated in the United States, Italy and Spain and spanned both the acute and convalescent phases of COVID-19. The material from the prospective study consisted of cDNA or gDNA derived from T cells, B-cell-depleted T cells, or PBMCs. Deeply sampled blood TCRbeta repertoires from subjects exposed to, actively infected with, or recovered from COVID-19 were included in the dataset. A freely available public database, intended as a resource for researchers studying the immune response to SARS-CoV-2, is where the repertoires were released. The samples were drawn from two sources: the first 160 participants of the ongoing ImmuneRACE study, and 1,254 subjects contributed by 6 global collaborators. Nearly every sample came with metadata listing a de-identified subject ID, COVID-19 status, age in years and sex. HLA class I and class II types, where available, came from metadata supplied by the sample provider rather than from assay-based typing. Paper-wide results and their limitations: Clinical and demographic metadata were provided uncurated, with the amount varying by source and participant.

The immunoSEQ Assay, a bias-controlled multiplex PCR, was used to amplify TCRbeta CDR3 regions from genomic DNA. The original pipeline was this. Nucleated cell counts per sample were estimated from amplification of reference gene primers within the assay. Sequence reads were collapsed and filtered to measure the absolute abundance of every unique TCRbeta CDR3 rearrangement. Productive Simpson clonality was computed per sample as the square root of Simpson's diversity index over productive rearrangements. Imported from immuneACCESS, the table was reduced by TCRdb to in-frame sequences with V and J called. These copies leave out some clones; in studies compared against another copy, an unresolved V gene accounts for under half, and the cause of the remainder is not known. That table supplies the V and J calls and clone size; D and trimming were determined from the DNA. The sample profile shows approximately 120,000 clones; around 90% of them were found once. The biggest ten clones account for approximately 2% of the sample.

One collaborating source in Seattle enrolled patients while the patients were actively infected and followed the patients over time throughout the course of disease. Whole blood was collected in K2EDTA tubes by collaborating institutions according to the institutions' own protocols. For TCRbeta analysis, collaborators shipped samples as frozen whole blood, isolated PBMCs, or DNA extracted from either of those sample types. Counted from cysteine to phenylalanine, this CDR3 has 12 amino acids. This entry keeps only the CDR3 DNA: 36 bases, framed from base 1. V gives up 5 bases and J gives up 8 bases, and the segment between their germline ends measures 11 bases. The germline V gene encodes CDR1 LNHDA and CDR2 SQIVND (reference sequence). To note about this clone: Its antigen is still unknown. Per-nucleotide qualities are absent, and no much larger clonotype sits a single base away.

What was sequenced was peripheral blood. The origin of this receptor is a man aged 50-60 years with COVID-19, enrolled during active disease. The chain links TRBV19 with TRBJ2-3, with no confident D gene call. DNA sequence: TGTGCCAGTAGTCCCCGACTGGGTACGCAGTATTTT. This is translated as CASSPRLGTQYF.